This is a list of T cell receptor beta chains from one sample in a study of molecular identifiers for immune sequencing clone quantification. TCRdb called the PCR reads again in MiXCR, with one record for every CDR3 protein. Here the sample spans around 470,000 distinct CDR3 sequences, 20% to 25% being singletons. The sequencing input was naive CD8+ T cells from blood, with Jurkat cell RNA spiked in. All receptors come from a human donor in good health. Some libraries in this study had Jurkat cell RNA spiked in. Both conserved end residues are part of each CDR3. D genes are given only for firm matches. Only part of the rows carry a size: once, few, many, or a class if the clone is expanded.

J | D | size | V | DNA | CDR3
TRBJ2-3 | NA | many | TRBV27 | TGTGCCAGCAGTACAACGGGACTCAACTCCCGGAATACGCAGTATTTT | CASSTTGLNSRNTQYF
TRBJ2-1 | TRBD1 | NA | TRBV2 | TGTGCCAGCAGTGAAGCAGGGACAGACTACAATGAGCAGTTCTTC | CASSEAGTDYNEQFF
TRBJ1-1 | NA | many | TRBV4-1 | TGCGCCAGCAGCCAAGATCCCAGGGGACAAACTGAAGCTTTCTTT | CASSQDPRGQTEAFF
TRBJ2-7 | NA | many | TRBV4-3 | TGCGCCAGCAGCCAATTCAGGGGCGTGGGTTACGAGCAGTACTTC | CASSQFRGVGYEQYF
TRBJ2-7 | NA | NA | TRBV12-3/TRBV12-4 | TGTGCCAGCAGTTTAGGACTGGTCATCACCTACGAGCAGTACTTC | CASSLGLVITYEQYF
TRBJ1-2 | NA | NA | TRBV4-1 | TGCGCCAGCAGCCAAGATCGGGCAGCGAAGTTCTTC | CASSQDRAAKFF
TRBJ2-3 | NA | NA | TRBV7-2 | TGTGCCAGCAGCTTACTAGAGAGGGGGGATACGCAGTATTTT | CASSLLERGDTQYF
TRBJ1-2 | NA | many | TRBV2 | TGTGCCAGCGTGGAAAACTATGGCTACACCTTC | CASVENYGYTF
TRBJ1-5 | TRBD1 | NA | TRBV27 | TGTGCCAGCAGTTGGACAGGGCCCAATCAGTCCCAGCATTTT | CASSWTGPNQSQHF
TRBJ2-3 | NA | NA | TRBV20-1 | TGCAGTGCTAGAGATCCGGGAGAGGGTACAGATACGCAGTATTTT | CSARDPGEGTDTQYF
TRBJ1-2 | NA | once | TRBV4-1 | TGCGCCAGCAGCTACGACCTAAACTATGGCTACACCTTC | CASSYDLNYGYTF
TRBJ2-3 | TRBD2 | many | TRBV7-9 | TGTGCCAGCAGCTCTTCTAGCGGGGGGTCAGATACGCAGTATTTT | CASSSSSGGSDTQYF
TRBJ2-5 | NA | few | TRBV28 | TGTGCCAGCAGTTCACTCGGCTCCGGGGACGAGACCCAGTACTTC | CASSSLGSGDETQYF
TRBJ1-1 | NA | few | TRBV7-8 | TGTGCCAGCAGCTTAGCGCCTCGGAAGTTGTTGTTCTTT | CASSLAPRKLLFF
TRBJ1-1 | NA | NA | TRBV30 | TGTGCCTGGAGTGAGGCCGGCTTGGGCACTGAAGCTTTCTTT | CAWSEAGLGTEAFF
TRBJ1-1 | TRBD1 | many | TRBV7-9 | TGTGCCAGCAGCTTAGCGAGGACAGGGTCGACTGAAGCTTTCTTT | CASSLARTGSTEAFF
TRBJ2-3 | NA | NA | TRBV7-9 | TGTGCCAGCAGAGGGGGTAGCCCGACAGATACGCAGTATTTT | CASRGGSPTDTQYF
TRBJ2-3 | TRBD1 | few | TRBV11-2 | TGTGCCAGCAGACTAAAATTGGGGACAGGGGCGGGAGGCACAGATACGCAGTATTTT | CASRLKLGTGAGGTDTQYF
TRBJ2-1 | NA | NA | TRBV27 | TGTGCCAGTAAGGGGTACTATGAGCAGTTCTTC | CASKGYYEQFF
TRBJ1-2 | TRBD1 | few | TRBV19 | TGTGCCAGTAGTATAGGTCACAGGGGCAACTATGGCTACACCTTC | CASSIGHRGNYGYTF
TRBJ1-1 | NA | many | TRBV5-4 | TGTGCCAGCAGCTACAGACAGAACACTGAAGCTTTCTTT | CASSYRQNTEAFF
TRBJ2-7 | TRBD2 | NA | TRBV5-3 | TGTGCCAGCAGCCCGGTCGGGGGGGCCTACGAGCAGTACTTC | CASSPVGGAYEQYF
TRBJ2-2 | NA | many | TRBV7-9 | TGTGCCAACAATCAAGAGGACCCGAACACCGGGGAGCTGTTTTTT | CANNQEDPNTGELFF
TRBJ2-3 | NA | few | TRBV5-1 | TGCGCCAGCAGCTTGGAGTCATTCGGGGGTTCTAGCACAGATACGCAGTATTTT | CASSLESFGGSSTDTQYF
TRBJ2-7 | TRBD2 | NA | TRBV9 | TGTGCCAGCAGCGAGGGACTAGCGGGAGTTGCCTACGAGCAGTACTTC | CASSEGLAGVAYEQYF
TRBJ2-1 | TRBD2 | NA | TRBV11-2 | TGTGCCAGCAGCGGGACTAGCGGGAGTGATGAGCAGTTCTTC | CASSGTSGSDEQFF
TRBJ1-4 | TRBD1 | few | TRBV11-2 | TGTGCCAGCAGCCCACTAGGGGACAGGGGAAACGAAAAACTGTTTTTT | CASSPLGDRGNEKLFF
TRBJ2-7 | NA | NA | TRBV29-1 | TGCAGCGTTGAACTATCTGGGGCCTACGAGCAGTACTTC | CSVELSGAYEQYF
TRBJ2-1 | TRBD2 | NA | TRBV19 | TGTGCCAGTAGTATGGACCCTAGCGGAAATGAGCAGTTCTTC | CASSMDPSGNEQFF
TRBJ2-1 | TRBD1 | NA | TRBV28 | TGTGCCAGCAGTTATTTCTCCGGGACAGGGGGGAAACTAGGGGTCAATGAGCAGTTCTTC | CASSYFSGTGGKLGVNEQFF
TRBJ2-7 | TRBD2 | many | TRBV5-1 | TGCGCCAGCAGCTTGGGCCCGGGAGGGCTCTACGAGCAGTACTTC | CASSLGPGGLYEQYF
TRBJ2-5 | TRBD2 | many | TRBV4-1 | TGCGCCAGCAGCCAGACTAGCGGGGGGTTTCAGACCCAGTACTTC | CASSQTSGGFQTQYF
TRBJ2-7 | TRBD2 | once | TRBV6-5 | TGTGCCAGCAGTTTGGCCGGGACTAGCGGGTGGGCGGCCCACGAGCAGTACTTC | CASSLAGTSGWAAHEQYF
TRBJ2-1 | NA | many | TRBV7-9 | TGTGCCAGCAGCCCAAGGGGGACCGGCGACAATGAGCAGTTCTTC | CASSPRGTGDNEQFF
TRBJ2-3 | TRBD2 | many | TRBV7-6 | TGTGCCAGCAGCTTAGATCACCCAGCGGGGGGCACAGATACGCAGTATTTT | CASSLDHPAGGTDTQYF
TRBJ2-7 | NA | many | TRBV4-3 | TGCGCCAGCAGCCAAGAGGTAATGGGGATCAACGAGCAGTACTTC | CASSQEVMGINEQYF
TRBJ1-2 | TRBD1 | NA | TRBV29-1 | TGCAGCGTCCAGCTGTGGGACAGTGGTGGCTACACCTTC | CSVQLWDSGGYTF
TRBJ1-1 | NA | many | TRBV12-3/TRBV12-4 | TGTGCCAGCAGTTTAGTTGGGGAAGGCAGCACTGAAGCTTTCTTT | CASSLVGEGSTEAFF
TRBJ1-4 | NA | many | TRBV28 | TGTGCCAGCGGGCCCGGGGGTTTGGCTGAAAAACTGTTTTTT | CASGPGGLAEKLFF
TRBJ2-3 | NA | many | TRBV25-1 | TGTGCCAGCAGTTACGGACCAGATACGCAGTATTTT | CASSYGPDTQYF
TRBJ1-3 | TRBD1 | few | TRBV7-6 | TGTGCCAGCAGCGCCCCCCGGGACAGGGGGTGGCACGTTTCTGGAAACACCATATATTTT | CASSAPRDRGWHVSGNTIYF
TRBJ2-7 | NA | few | TRBV10-3 | TGTGCCATCAGTGAGGCAGGGAGCTCCTACGAGCAGTACTTC | CAISEAGSSYEQYF
TRBJ2-3 | NA | many | TRBV20-1 | TGCAGTGCCCCTACGACCGGCCCCCTTTACACAGATACGCAGTATTTT | CSAPTTGPLYTDTQYF